This T cell receptor (beta chain) is drawn from a study of blood T cell repertoires in COVID-19. On the study more broadly: Collection of acute and convalescent COVID-19 samples took place in the United States, Italy and Spain. From T cells, B-cell-depleted T cells, or PBMCs came the material, which was cDNA or gDNA.

This CDR3 is built from 15 residues. After removal of 2 bases from V and 6 bases from J, the junction contained 8 bases not matched to a gene. Germline assignment: CDR1 GTSNPN and CDR2 SVGIG (reference sequence). Per the study methods: Amplification from reference gene primers served as the basis for estimated nucleated cell counts. Generated by immunoSEQ multiplex PCR, the TCRdb table keeps only in-frame clones and is missing some. The DNA was the basis for D and trimming; V, J and clone size are from that table. This table holds under 150,000 clones, more than 80% found once. The clonotype was recovered from a woman aged 40 to 55 with acute or convalescent COVID-19. The specimen was peripheral blood. This rearrangement joins TRBV30 to TRBJ1-5; 9 bases are shared with TRBD1. CDR3 region: CAWSPGTGFGQPQHF. The DNA of the CDR3 is TGTGCCTGGAGTCCCGGGACAGGGTTCGGTCAGCCCCAGCATTTT.